This T cell receptor beta chain was obtained from a study of T cell responses to AZD1222 COVID-19 vaccine. Findings and caveats of the study: An increase in Spike-specific TCR breadth and depth was observed after two AZD1222 doses. Clonal diversity was possibly underestimated; the donors were predominantly white British and more often female. Spike as a whole was targeted by vaccine-associated CD4 TCRs, dominant at 160-218 and 743-854. Recipients of AZD1222 seropositive at baseline numbered only 6 or 7.

As to this clone: The antigen remains undetermined.

Sequencing used immunoSEQ multiplex PCR; TCRdb keeps in-frame clones, though not all of them. The data hold over 150,000 clones, with just over 85% observed a single time. Sample: peripheral blood, taken on day 0 of AZD1222 vaccination. The source of this sequence is an adult in good health.

CDR3: CASSQEGGQGGYNEQFF. The CDR3 DNA follows: TGCGCCAGCAGCCAAGAGGGGGGACAGGGAGGCTACAATGAGCAGTTCTTC. V and J are TRBV4-1 and TRBJ2-1; 9 bases match TRBD1. The V gene end was trimmed by 0 bases and the J gene end by 3 bases; junction bases not matched to a gene: 6. The CDR3 loop spans 17 amino acids. From germline, CDR1 is MGHRA and CDR2 YSYEKL.